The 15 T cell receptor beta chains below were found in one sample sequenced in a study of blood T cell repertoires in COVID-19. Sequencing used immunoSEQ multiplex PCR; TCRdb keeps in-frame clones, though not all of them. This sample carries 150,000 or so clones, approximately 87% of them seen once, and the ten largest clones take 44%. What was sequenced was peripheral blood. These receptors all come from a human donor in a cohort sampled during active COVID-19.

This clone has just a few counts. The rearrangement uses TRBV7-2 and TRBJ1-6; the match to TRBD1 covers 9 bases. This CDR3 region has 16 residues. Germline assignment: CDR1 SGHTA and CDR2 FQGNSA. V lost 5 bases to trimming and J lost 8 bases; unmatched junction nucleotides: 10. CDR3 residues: CASSPHTGQGYSPLHF. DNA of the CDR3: TGTGCCAGCAGCCCACATACGGGACAGGGCTATTCACCCCTCCACTTT.

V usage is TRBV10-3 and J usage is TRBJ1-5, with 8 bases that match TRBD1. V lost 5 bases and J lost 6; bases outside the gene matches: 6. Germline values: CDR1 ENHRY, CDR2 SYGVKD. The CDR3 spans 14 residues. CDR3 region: CAISMDRVGQPQHF. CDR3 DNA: TGTGCCATCAGTATGGACAGGGTAGGTCAGCCCCAGCATTTT.

The CDR3 is CASSLGQSYTDTQYF. DNA of the CDR3: TGTGCCAGCAGCTTAGGACAGAGCTACACAGATACGCAGTATTTT. The chain employs TRBV7-8 and TRBJ2-3; the D gene is possibly TRBD1 (5 bases). CDR1 and CDR2 (germline): SGHVS, FQNEAQ. V lost 1 base and J lost 2, with 10 bases in between. This CDR3 comprises 15 residues.

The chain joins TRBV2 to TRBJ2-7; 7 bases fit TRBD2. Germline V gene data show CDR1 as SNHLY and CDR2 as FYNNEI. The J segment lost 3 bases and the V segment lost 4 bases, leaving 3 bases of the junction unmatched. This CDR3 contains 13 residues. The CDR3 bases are TGTGCCAGCAGTGTCCTAGCGGTCTACGAGCAGTACGTC. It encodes CASSVLAVYEQYV.

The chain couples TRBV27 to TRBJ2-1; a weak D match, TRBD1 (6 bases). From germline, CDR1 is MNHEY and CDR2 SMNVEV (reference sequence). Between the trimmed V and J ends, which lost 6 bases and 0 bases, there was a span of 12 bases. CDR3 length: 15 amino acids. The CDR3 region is CASSGQSSSYNEQFF. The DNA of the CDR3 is TGTGCCAGCAGCGGACAGTCGAGCTCCTACAATGAGCAGTTCTTC.

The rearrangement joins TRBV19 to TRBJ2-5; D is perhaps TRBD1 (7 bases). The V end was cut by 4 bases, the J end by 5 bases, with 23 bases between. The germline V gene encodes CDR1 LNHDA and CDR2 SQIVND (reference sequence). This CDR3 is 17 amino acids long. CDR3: CASSRVPGGIRQETQYF. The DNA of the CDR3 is TGTGCCAGTAGTAGGGTCCCAGGGGGGATTCGACAGGAGACCCAGTACTTC. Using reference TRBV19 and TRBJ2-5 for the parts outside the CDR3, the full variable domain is DGGITQSPKYLFRKEGQNVTLSCEQNLNHDAMYWYRQDPGQGLRLIYYSQIVNDFQKGDIAEGYSVSREKKESFPLTVTSAQKNPTAFYLCASSRVPGGIRQETQYFGPGTRLLVL.

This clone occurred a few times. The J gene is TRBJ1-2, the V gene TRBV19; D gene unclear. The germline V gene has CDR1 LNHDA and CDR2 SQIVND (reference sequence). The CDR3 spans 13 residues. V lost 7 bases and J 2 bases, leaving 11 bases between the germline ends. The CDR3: CASKEQQNYGYTF. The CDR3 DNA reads TGTGCCAGTAAGGAACAGCAGAACTATGGCTACACCTTC.

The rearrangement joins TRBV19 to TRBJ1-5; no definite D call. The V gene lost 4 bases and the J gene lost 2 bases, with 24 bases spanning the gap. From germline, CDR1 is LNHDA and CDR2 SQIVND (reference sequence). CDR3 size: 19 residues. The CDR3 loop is CASSNPEGRRQVGNQPQHF. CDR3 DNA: TGTGCCAGTAGTAATCCGGAAGGTAGAAGACAAGTGGGCAATCAGCCCCAGCATTTT.

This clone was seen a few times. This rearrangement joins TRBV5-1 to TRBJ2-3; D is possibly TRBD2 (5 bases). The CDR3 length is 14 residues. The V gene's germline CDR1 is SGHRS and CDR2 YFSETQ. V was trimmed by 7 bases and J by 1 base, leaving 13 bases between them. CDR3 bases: TGCGCCAGCCGGCTGCGGGCGGGCACAGATACGCAGTATTTT. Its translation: CASRLRAGTDTQYF.

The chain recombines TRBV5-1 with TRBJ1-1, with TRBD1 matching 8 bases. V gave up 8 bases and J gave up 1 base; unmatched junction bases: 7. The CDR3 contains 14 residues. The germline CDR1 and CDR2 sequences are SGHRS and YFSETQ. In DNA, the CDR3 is TGCGCCAGTAACACCGGGACAGGGAACACTGAAGCTTTCTTT. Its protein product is CASNTGTGNTEAFF.

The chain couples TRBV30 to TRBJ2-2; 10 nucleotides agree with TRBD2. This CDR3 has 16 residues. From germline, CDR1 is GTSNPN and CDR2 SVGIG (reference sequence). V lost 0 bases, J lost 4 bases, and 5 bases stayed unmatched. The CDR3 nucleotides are TGTGCCTGGAGTGTGGGAGCGGGAGGGCGCACCGGGGAGCTGTTTTTT. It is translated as CAWSVGAGGRTGELFF.

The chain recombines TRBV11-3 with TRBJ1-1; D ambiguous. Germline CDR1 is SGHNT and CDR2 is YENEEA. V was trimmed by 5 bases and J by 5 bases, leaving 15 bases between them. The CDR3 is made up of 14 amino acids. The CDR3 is CASSGGQVLTEAFF. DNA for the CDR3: TGTGCCAGCAGCGGCGGGCAGGTGCTTACTGAAGCTTTCTTT. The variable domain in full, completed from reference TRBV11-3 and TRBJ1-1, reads EAGVVQSPRYKIIEKKQPVAFWCNPISGHNTLYWYLQNLGQGPELLIRYENEEAVDDSQLPKDRFSAERLKGVDSTLKIQPAELGDSAVYLCASSGGQVLTEAFFGQGTRLTVV.

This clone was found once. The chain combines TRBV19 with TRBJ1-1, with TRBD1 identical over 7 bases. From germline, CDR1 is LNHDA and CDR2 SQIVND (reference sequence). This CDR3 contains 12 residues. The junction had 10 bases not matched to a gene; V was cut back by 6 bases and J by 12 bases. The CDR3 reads CASRALTGRTFF. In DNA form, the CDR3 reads TGTGCCAGTAGGGCGCTGACAGGGAGAACTTTCTTT.

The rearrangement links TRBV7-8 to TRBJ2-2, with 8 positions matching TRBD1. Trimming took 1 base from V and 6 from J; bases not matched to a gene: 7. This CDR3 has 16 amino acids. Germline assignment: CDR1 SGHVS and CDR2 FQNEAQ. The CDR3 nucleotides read TGTGCCAGCAGCTTAGTCCAGGGGGCCCTAGCCGGGGAGCTGTTTTTT. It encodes CASSLVQGALAGELFF.

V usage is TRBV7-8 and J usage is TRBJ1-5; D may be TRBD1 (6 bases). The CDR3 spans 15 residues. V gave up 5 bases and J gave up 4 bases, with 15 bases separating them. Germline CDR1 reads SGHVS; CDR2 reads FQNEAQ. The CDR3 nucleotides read TGTGCCAGCAGCCCCAGGGAAGGGGGTAATCAGCCCCAGCATTTT. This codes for CASSPREGGNQPQHF.